Below, 19 T cell receptor beta chains from the same sample are listed, as sequenced in a study of cytomegalovirus exposure and HLA in healthy donors. In the PCR, 60 Vbeta and 13 Jbeta primers were used. Method: immunoSEQ multiplex PCR; TCRdb's copy keeps in-frame clones and lacks some. The sample records 150,000 to 200,000 clones, roughly 80% being singletons. Sequenced sample: PBMCs. Receptor source: a girl aged 10 to 17 in good health and CMV-seropositive.

J is TRBJ1-5 and V is TRBV27; D is perhaps TRBD1 (5 bases). V lost 3 bases and J lost 0, with 9 bases in between. Germline-derived CDR1 and CDR2 are MNHEY and SMNVEV (reference sequence). The CDR3 has 15 residues. CDR3: CASSLGRSSNQPQHF. CDR3 sequence (DNA): TGTGCCAGCAGTTTGGGGCGGAGTAGCAATCAGCCCCAGCATTTT.

The chain employs TRBV15 and TRBJ2-7, with 9 positions matching TRBD2. The CDR3 totals 16 residues. Germline trimming cut 3 bases from V and 3 bases from J; bases unmatched to any gene: 9. Germline CDR1 is LNHNV and CDR2 is YYDKDF (reference sequence). The CDR3 loop reads CATSSPASGKLYEQYF. CDR3 DNA: TGTGCCACCAGCAGTCCCGCTAGCGGGAAGCTCTACGAGCAGTACTTC.

This chain joins TRBV7-9 and TRBJ2-3; 10 bases line up with TRBD2. Looked up from germline, CDR1 is SEHNR and CDR2 is FQNEAQ (reference sequence). Trimming at V came to 5 bases and at J to 0 bases, leaving 5 bases not matched to a gene. This CDR3 comprises 16 residues. The CDR3: CASSLGTSDSTDTQYF. DNA of the CDR3: TGTGCCAGCAGCCTCGGGACTAGCGATAGCACAGATACGCAGTATTTT. The complete variable domain, with remaining parts taken from reference TRBV7-9 and TRBJ2-3, reads DTGVSQNPRHKITKRGQNVTFRCDPISEHNRLYWYRQTLGQGPEFLTYFQNEAQLEKSRLLSDRFSAERPKGSFSTLEIQRTEQGDSAMYLCASSLGTSDSTDTQYFGPGTRLTVL.

This sequence joins TRBV7-8 and TRBJ2-3; the D gene is possibly TRBD2 (6 bases). V was shortened by 4 bases and J by 2 bases, with 10 bases between the two germline ends. The CDR3 is 14 residues long. CDR1 is SGHVS and CDR2 is FQNEAQ in the germline V gene. The CDR3 sequence: CASSSAGSTDTQYF. The CDR3 nucleotides read TGTGCCAGCAGCTCGGCGGGGTCCACAGATACGCAGTATTTT. Full variable domain (missing parts from reference TRBV7-8 and TRBJ2-3): GAGVSQSPRYKVAKRGQDVALRCDPISGHVSLFWYQQALGQGPEFLTYFQNEAQLDKSGLPSDRFFAERPEGSVSTLKIQRTQQEDSAVYLCASSSAGSTDTQYFGPGTRLTVL.

The chain recombines TRBV30 with TRBJ1-2; D not resolved. V was cut by 3 bases and J by 8 bases, with 13 bases left in between. The CDR3 sequence is 12 residues long. The germline gives CDR1 GTSNPN, CDR2 SVGIG (reference sequence). The CDR3 DNA is TGTGCCTGGAGAATGCCCCCGGGGGGCTACACCTTC. Its translation: CAWRMPPGGYTF.

CDR3: CASSAYRDRVYEQYF. As DNA, the CDR3 is TGCGCCAGCAGCGCTTACCGGGACAGGGTCTACGAGCAGTACTTC. The V gene is TRBV5-1, the J gene TRBJ2-7; TRBD1 aligns across 9 bases. The V gene end was trimmed by 4 bases and the J gene end by 3 bases; junction bases not matched to a gene: 8. This CDR3 has 15 amino acids. Germline V gives CDR1 SGHRS, CDR2 YFSETQ.

The DNA of the CDR3 is TGTGCCAGTAGTGTCCTCGGACTAGCGGACAATGAGCAGTTCTTC. As protein: CASSVLGLADNEQFF. This chain connects TRBV19 to TRBJ2-1; 10 bases fit TRBD2. Germline V gene data show CDR1 as LNHDA and CDR2 as SQIVND (reference sequence). The J segment lost 5 bases and the V segment lost 5 bases, leaving 6 bases of the junction unmatched. This CDR3 is 15 amino acids long. The variable domain in full, with the rest retrieved from reference TRBV19 and TRBJ2-1, is DGGITQSPKYLFRKEGQNVTLSCEQNLNHDAMYWYRQDPGQGLRLIYYSQIVNDFQKGDIAEGYSVSREKKESFPLTVTSAQKNPTAFYLCASSVLGLADNEQFFGPGTRLTVL.

The count of this clone is one. This chain uses TRBV9 with TRBJ2-1; D is unresolved. Trimming removed 3 bases at V and 1 base at J, with 11 bases between. Germline CDR1 is SGDLS and CDR2 is YYNGEE. This CDR3 has 15 residues. The CDR3 is CASSAAGSSYNEQFF. The CDR3 DNA reads TGTGCCAGCAGCGCAGCCGGGTCTTCCTACAATGAGCAGTTCTTC.

The chain uses TRBV9 and TRBJ2-1, with TRBD2 identical over 8 bases. The V segment lost 10 bases and the J segment 7 bases; nucleotides outside the gene matches: 10. Germline CDR1 and CDR2: SGDLS and YYNGEE. The CDR3 length is 13 residues. CDR3 bases: TGTGCCTCCACCGGGACTAGGGGGAATGAGCAGTTCTTC. This gives the protein CASTGTRGNEQFF.

The V call is TRBV9, the J call TRBJ2-1, with TRBD2 as a possible D gene (6 bases). From germline, CDR1 is SGDLS and CDR2 YYNGEE. The ends were cut back, 3 bases at V and 5 bases at J, with 9 bases in the middle. The CDR3 totals 13 residues. The DNA for the CDR3 is TGTGCCAGCAGCGCGGGACTGCACAATGAGCAGTTCTTC. Amino acid sequence: CASSAGLHNEQFF.

This rearrangement joins TRBV11-2 to TRBJ2-5, with D tentatively TRBD2 (5 bases). CDR1 and CDR2 from the germline V gene are SGHAT and FQNNGV. The CDR3 runs 16 residues. Trimming removed 5 bases at V and 2 bases at J, with 18 bases between. The CDR3 DNA is TGTGCCAGCAGCCTTCTCATGCGCGGAGGACAAGAGACCCAGTACTTC. Residues: CASSLLMRGGQETQYF.

The V and J genes are TRBV6-5 and TRBJ1-1, with a possible D match to TRBD1 (5 bases). Looked up from germline, CDR1 is MNHEY and CDR2 is SVGAGI. This CDR3 region has 11 residues. V gave up 9 bases and J gave up 5 bases, with 10 bases separating them. The CDR3: CASQGRTEAFF. The CDR3 region has the DNA TGTGCCAGTCAGGGAAGGACTGAAGCTTTCTTT.

The rearrangement links TRBV9 to TRBJ2-1; tentatively, D is TRBD2 (5 bases). CDR3 size: 16 residues. Germline V lookup: CDR1 SGDLS, CDR2 YYNGEE. Trimming removed 4 bases at V and 7 bases at J, with 21 bases between. CDR3 sequence reads: CASSLTLAGYKNEQFF. The CDR3 region has the DNA TGTGCCAGCAGCTTGACCCTAGCAGGTTATAAGAATGAGCAGTTCTTC.

The rearrangement links TRBV5-1 to TRBJ2-1, with TRBD2 matching 7 bases. This CDR3 spans 16 amino acids. Germline V gene sequence: CDR1 SGHRS, CDR2 YFSETQ. Losses at the gene ends were 5 bases for V and 0 bases for J; bases not matched to a gene: 8. DNA of the CDR3: TGCGCCAGCAGTTGGACGGGGGGTAGCTCCTACAATGAGCAGTTCTTC. The encoded protein is CASSWTGGSSYNEQFF.

The chain uses TRBV5-8 and TRBJ2-1; 9 bases map to TRBD2. The CDR3 totals 15 residues. The junction had 12 bases not matched to a gene; V was cut back by 4 bases and J by 10 bases. The germline gives CDR1 SGHTS, CDR2 YDEGEE. The CDR3 is CASSPGTSPMGEQFF. The CDR3 DNA reads as TGTGCCAGCAGCCCCGGGACTAGCCCTATGGGGGAGCAGTTCTTC.

The chain joins TRBV29-1 to TRBJ2-5; D is perhaps TRBD1 (5 bases). The DNA end favors TRBJ2-7, so the J call may be wrong. The CDR3 is made up of 12 amino acids. Germline CDR1 is SQVTM and CDR2 is ANQGSEA. Written as DNA, the CDR3 is TGCAGCGTTGAACAGGGCGGATACGAGCAGTACTTC. Protein product: CSVEQGGYEQYF.

The chain couples TRBV7-2 to TRBJ2-2; D ambiguous. Germline V gene sequence: CDR1 SGHTA, CDR2 FQGNSA. This CDR3 has 12 amino acids. The V and J ends lost 0 bases and 13 bases respectively, with 9 bases between them. The CDR3 bases are TGTGCCAGCAGCTTAGCCCGCGATCGGCTGTTTTTT. Its protein product is CASSLARDRLFF.

V and J are TRBV27 and TRBJ1-5; no definite D call. There are 14 residues in the CDR3. Trimming removed 3 bases at V and 0 bases at J, with 6 bases between. CDR1 and CDR2 from the germline V gene are MNHEY and SMNVEV (reference sequence). The DNA for the CDR3 is TGTGCCAGCAGTTTTTCACATAGCAATCAGCCCCAGCATTTT. Amino acid sequence: CASSFSHSNQPQHF.

J is TRBJ1-2 and V is TRBV13; tentative D call: TRBD1 (5 bases). Germline CDR1 is PRHDT and CDR2 is FYEKMQ (reference sequence). Trimming pared 4 bases from V and 2 bases from J, leaving 11 bases between. The CDR3 has 14 residues. The CDR3 coding sequence is TGTGCCAGCAGCTCGCCGACAGCCAACTATGGCTACACCTTC. As protein: CASSSPTANYGYTF.